Shown below are 17 T cell receptor beta chains from a single sample sequenced in a study of cytomegalovirus exposure and HLA in healthy donors. Clones were sequenced by immunoSEQ multiplex PCR, and TCRdb holds only the in-frame ones, with some missing. Of 100,000 to 130,000 clones in the sample, nearly 97% were seen once. Sequenced: PBMCs. These receptors originate from a woman under 30 in good health and CMV-seronegative.

The CDR3 DNA follows: TGTGCCAGCAGTTCCCACCGGGACAGGGAGAACACTGAAGCTTTCTTT. As protein: CASSSHRDRENTEAFF. The V call is TRBV6-5, the J call TRBJ1-1; 9 nucleotides line up with TRBD1. CDR1 is MNHEY and CDR2 is SVGAGI in the germline V gene. The CDR3 extends over 16 amino acids. The ends lost 4 bases at V and 1 base at J; junction bases unmatched: 7.

The CDR3 here is CASSFRGQGSYEQYF. The DNA for the CDR3 is TGTGCCAGCAGCTTTCGGGGACAGGGGAGCTACGAGCAGTACTTC. The chain carries TRBV7-9 and TRBJ2-7; TRBD1 matches 10 bases. CDR1 is SEHNR and CDR2 is FQNEAQ in the germline V gene (reference sequence). The CDR3 length is 15 residues. V gave up 3 bases and J gave up 3 bases; unmatched junction bases: 5. Together with reference TRBV7-9 and TRBJ2-7, the CDR3 gives the full variable domain: DTGVSQNPRHKITKRGQNVTFRCDPISEHNRLYWYRQTLGQGPEFLTYFQNEAQLEKSRLLSDRFSAERPKGSFSTLEIQRTEQGDSAMYLCASSFRGQGSYEQYFGPGTRLTVT.

The chain has TRBV5-1 and TRBJ1-2; 9 bases line up with TRBD1. The CDR3 is made up of 14 amino acids. Germline V gives CDR1 SGHRS, CDR2 YFSETQ. Trimming took 4 bases from V and 7 from J; bases not matched to a gene: 8. The chain's CDR3 is CASSHGTGWFGYTF. The CDR3 nucleotides are TGCGCCAGCAGCCACGGGACAGGGTGGTTTGGCTACACCTTC. The whole variable domain, filled in from reference TRBV5-1 and TRBJ1-2, reads KAGVTQTPRYLIKTRGQQVTLSCSPISGHRSVSWYQQTPGQGLQFLFEYFSETQRNKGNFPGRFSGRQFSNSRSEMNVSTLELGDSALYLCASSHGTGWFGYTFGSGTRLTVV.

The V and J genes are TRBV5-1 and TRBJ2-1; D unresolved. Germline CDR1 SGHRS, CDR2 YFSETQ. V was cut by 1 base and J by 2 bases, with 7 bases left in between. The CDR3 is made up of 14 amino acids. The CDR3 region has the DNA TGCGCCAGCAGCTTGTATTCCCCCTACAATGAGCAGTTCTTC. Its translation is CASSLYSPYNEQFF.

This chain links TRBV7-3 with TRBJ2-6; D perhaps matches TRBD1 (5 bases). The CDR3 has 18 residues. The ends were cut back, 1 base at V and 2 bases at J, with 15 bases in the middle. Germline V gives CDR1 SGHTA, CDR2 FQGTGA. The CDR3 region has the DNA TGTGCCAGCAGCTTAAACGACAGCCCTCGGCCTGGGGCCAACGTCCTGACTTTC. Amino acid sequence: CASSLNDSPRPGANVLTF.

The CDR3 spells CASSLAQGAYEQYF. CDR3 sequence (DNA): TGCGCCAGCAGCTTGGCCCAGGGGGCCTACGAGCAGTACTTC. V usage is TRBV5-1 and J usage is TRBJ2-7, with 7 bases aligning to TRBD1. V gave up 0 bases and J gave up 2 bases; unmatched junction bases: 2. Germline V gene sequence: CDR1 SGHRS, CDR2 YFSETQ. This CDR3 has 14 residues.

V gene TRBV6-5 combines with J gene TRBJ2-3; 12 bases are a match to TRBD1. Germline CDR1 is MNHEY and CDR2 is SVGAGI. The CDR3 runs 15 residues. V was pared by 5 bases and J by 3 bases, with 3 bases of the junction left unmatched. The CDR3 nucleotides read TGTGCCAGCAGTCAGGGACAGGGGGCGACAGATACGCAGTATTTT. Translating it yields CASSQGQGATDTQYF.

J is TRBJ2-7 and V is TRBV27; D may be TRBD2 (6 bases). Trimming cost V 8 bases and J 0 bases, with 23 bases left between them. This CDR3 spans 17 amino acids. Per germline, CDR1 MNHEY and CDR2 SMNVEV (reference sequence). CDR3 region: CASVGTARTGDSYEQYF. The CDR3 nucleotides read TGTGCCAGCGTCGGCACTGCCCGGACGGGGGACTCCTACGAGCAGTACTTC.

The chain is built from TRBV7-2 and TRBJ2-1, with 12 nucleotides matching TRBD2. The trim removed 7 bases at V and 7 bases at J, leaving 14 bases unmatched. Germline assignment: CDR1 SGHTA and CDR2 FQGNSA. This CDR3 region has 17 residues. CDR3 bases: TGTGCCAGCATCTATCGGTCGGGGCTAGCGGGGGGGAATGAGCAGTTCTTC. Translating it yields CASIYRSGLAGGNEQFF.

The chain is built from TRBV21-1 and TRBJ2-1; the D segment call TRBD1 is taken from the table without a DNA check. TRBV21-1 is a listed pseudogene. The CDR3 is 18 amino acids. CDR3 DNA sequence: TGTGCCAGCAGCAGACGGACAGGCCCCAAGGCGTCCTACAATGAGCAGTTCTTC. Translated: CASSRRTGPKASYNEQFF.

The gene calls are TRBV28 and TRBJ2-2; the D gene is possibly TRBD2 (6 bases). V was cut by 4 bases and J by 4 bases, with 13 bases left in between. Looked up from germline, CDR1 is MDHEN and CDR2 is SYDVKM. This CDR3 has 15 amino acids. CDR3 bases: TGTGCCAGCAGTTCGATAATGGGGGGCACCGGGGAGCTGTTTTTT. This sequence encodes CASSSIMGGTGELFF.

This clone showed up just once. This sequence joins TRBV23-1 and TRBJ2-7, with TRBD2 as a possible D gene (5 bases). TRBV23-1 is assigned to the ORF class and has an uncertain function. The V gene lost 0 bases and the J gene lost 1 base, with 7 bases spanning the gap. The CDR3 consists of 14 residues. The CDR3 nucleotides read TGCGCCAGCAGTCAATCCGAGGGATCCTACGAGCAGTACTTC. Its protein product is CASSQSEGSYEQYF.

V and J are TRBV7-2 and TRBJ2-3; 10 bases match TRBD1. With V trimmed by 4 bases and J by 6 bases, 10 bases remained unmatched. Per the germline V gene, CDR1 is SGHTA and CDR2 is FQGNSA. The CDR3 covers 16 residues. This CDR3 is CASSSTGGIVDDTQYF. The CDR3 DNA follows: TGTGCCAGCAGCTCGACAGGGGGCATTGTCGATGATACGCAGTATTTT.

The rearrangement joins TRBV10-3 to TRBJ2-7, with 9 bases fitting TRBD1. V gave up 6 bases and J gave up 0 bases; unmatched junction bases: 6. This CDR3 has 15 amino acids. The V gene's germline CDR1 is ENHRY and CDR2 SYGVKD. The CDR3 nucleotides are TGTGCCATCAGAGAGGGACAGGGCGACTCCTACGAGCAGTACTTC. Translated, it gives CAIREGQGDSYEQYF.

The gene calls are TRBV6-5 and TRBJ2-7; perhaps TRBD2 as D (6 bases). Germline CDR1 MNHEY, CDR2 SVGAGI. V was trimmed by 2 bases and J by 6 bases, leaving 14 bases between them. This CDR3 comprises 14 residues. CDR3: CASSYGGTGSEQYF. CDR3 bases: TGTGCCAGCAGTTACGGAGGGACGGGTAGCGAGCAGTACTTC.

This chain uses TRBV4-1 with TRBJ2-5; D is perhaps TRBD2 (6 bases). Germline lookup yields CDR1 MGHRA and CDR2 YSYEKL. The CDR3 is made up of 14 amino acids. V was cut by 4 bases and J by 4 bases, with 13 bases left in between. CDR3: CASSRLGLAETQYF. The CDR3 coding sequence is TGCGCCAGCAGCCGCCTGGGACTTGCAGAGACCCAGTACTTC.

The J gene is TRBJ2-7, the V gene TRBV30; 7 nucleotides match TRBD1. V lost 0 bases to trimming and J lost 6 bases; unmatched junction nucleotides: 5. The CDR3 loop spans 13 amino acids. The germline V gene encodes CDR1 GTSNPN and CDR2 SVGIG (reference sequence). Written as DNA, the CDR3 is TGTGCCTGGAGTGTTGGGACAGACTCCGAGCAGTACTTC. The encoded protein is CAWSVGTDSEQYF.